One and the same sample provided the 6 T cell receptor beta chains below, sequenced in a study of CD8 T cells in ankylosing spondylitis. TCRdb processed the 5' RACE reads anew with MiXCR; each CDR3 protein has one entry. The sample yields roughly 230,000 distinct CDR3 sequences, roughly a tenth seen once. Sequencing used blood, either unsorted or a sorted T cell fraction (not recorded which). These TCRs come from a male donor with ankylosing spondylitis or in good health (not recorded which).

The table lists this clonotype with many counts. V usage is TRBV7-2 and J usage is TRBJ2-1; 7 bases align to TRBD2. Germline assignment: CDR1 SGHTA and CDR2 FQGNSA. The CDR3 has 15 residues. The J segment lost 7 bases and the V segment lost 1 base, leaving 7 bases of the junction unmatched. The CDR3 sequence: CASSLDVGGLNEQFF. CDR3 in DNA: TGTGCCAGCAGCTTAGATGTGGGAGGGCTGAATGAGCAGTTCTTC. Looking up the rest from reference TRBV7-2 and TRBJ2-1 gives the full variable domain: GAGVSQSPSNKVTEKGKDVELRCDPISGHTALYWYRQSLGQGLEFLIYFQGNSAPDKSGLPSDRFSAERTGGSVSTLTIQRTQQEDSAVYLCASSLDVGGLNEQFFGPGTRLTVL.

The chain couples TRBV25-1 to TRBJ1-1; possible D gene TRBD1, 5 bases. The germline V gene encodes CDR1 MGHDK and CDR2 SYGVNS. This CDR3 has 12 residues. The V end lost 2 bases, the J end lost 6 bases, and 7 bases lay between the germline ends. CDR3 amino acids: CASSERGAEAFF. The CDR3 nucleotides read TGTGCCAGCAGTGAACGAGGGGCTGAAGCTTTCTTT.

This clonotype occurred many times. This chain joins TRBV3-1 and TRBJ2-2; no clear D. Trimming left V 0 bases short and J 5 bases short, with 7 bases between. The V gene's germline CDR1 is LGHDT and CDR2 YNNKEL (reference sequence). This CDR3 has 14 amino acids. CDR3 amino acids: CASSQEAVTGELFF. The CDR3 bases are TGTGCCAGCAGCCAAGAGGCCGTAACCGGGGAGCTGTTTTTT.

This clonotype was counted at least ten times. V usage is TRBV5-1 and J usage is TRBJ2-3, with D maybe TRBD1 (5 bases). The CDR3 is 13 residues long. Deletions cut 7 bases from V and 5 bases from J, with 14 bases between. Germline-derived CDR1 and CDR2 are SGHRS and YFSETQ. The CDR3 sequence: CASRALTGDTQYF. In DNA form, the CDR3 reads TGCGCCAGCCGGGCCCTAACAGGAGATACGCAGTATTTT.

This clonotype has a count of ten or more. This CDR3 is CASSFTSGGRSEQFF. DNA of the CDR3: TGTGCCAGCAGCTTTACTAGCGGGGGGAGAAGTGAGCAGTTCTTC. The chain has TRBV7-2 and TRBJ2-1; 12 positions agree with TRBD2. V shed 3 bases and J 9 bases; nucleotides not matched to a gene: 6. The CDR3 covers 15 residues. In germline, CDR1 is SGHTA, CDR2 FQGNSA. The full variable domain, its missing parts supplied by reference TRBV7-2 and TRBJ2-1, is GAGVSQSPSNKVTEKGKDVELRCDPISGHTALYWYRQSLGQGLEFLIYFQGNSAPDKSGLPSDRFSAERTGGSVSTLTIQRTQQEDSAVYLCASSFTSGGRSEQFFGPGTRLTVL.

CDR3 DNA: TGCAGTGCTAGTCGGATGCTGCGCGGGAGGGGGGGTAACACCGGGGAGCTGTTTTTT. It yields the protein CSASRMLRGRGGNTGELFF. This rearrangement joins TRBV20-1 to TRBJ2-2, with TRBD2 matching over 9 bases. Trimming at V came to 3 bases and at J to 2 bases, leaving 16 bases not matched to a gene. CDR3 length: 19 residues. CDR1 DFQATT and CDR2 SNEGSKA come from the germline V gene (reference sequence).